This TCR beta chain appears in the sequencing data of a study of OX40 agonist ivuxolimab in advanced cancers. The overall study: The patients' treatment was ivuxolimab, an agonistic anti-OX40 (CD134) antibody. Patients treated during dose escalation were battling hepatocellular carcinoma, melanoma, renal cell or head and neck cancer. Points from the study as a whole: It was also the case that some nonresponders had low normalized T-cell clonal expansion.

Assay used: immunoSEQ multiplex PCR; TCRdb lists only in-frame clones, some missing. The sample contains approximately 40,000 clones, roughly 80% of which appear only once. This clone has more than one count but fewer than ten. Antigen specificity is unknown. This CDR3 comprises 14 residues. V lost 3 bases and J lost 3, with 11 bases in between. The germline V gene encodes CDR1 LGHNA and CDR2 YSLEER. The origin of this receptor is an adult with an advanced solid tumor such as melanoma, head and neck, liver or kidney cancer. The sequenced sample was CD4+ or CD8+ T cells sorted from blood, obtained in a trial of the OX40 agonist ivuxolimab. The chain carries TRBV4-3 and TRBJ1-1; D might be TRBD1 (5 bases). Here the CDR3 DNA reads TGCGCCAGCAGCCAGTTCCCAGGGTACACTGAAGCTTTCTTT. Its translation: CASSQFPGYTEAFF.